Below are 13 T cell receptor beta chains sequenced from a single sample in a study of response to subunit inactivated influenza vaccine. TCRdb ran MiXCR on the RT-PCR reads and lists one entry per CDR3 protein. The sample includes roughly 650,000 distinct CDR3 sequences, less than 15% seen only once; the top ten take about 7.4%. The input for sequencing was PBMCs from blood, taken 14 days before vaccination. These receptor sequences come from a man aged 45-65 years who received an inactivated influenza vaccine.

The chain joins TRBV11-2 to TRBJ1-3; 9 bases agree with TRBD1. V dropped 6 bases and J dropped 4; count of bases not matched to a gene: 4. The CDR3 loop spans 14 amino acids. Germline loops: CDR1 SGHAT, CDR2 FQNNGV. CDR3 DNA sequence: TGTGCCAGCAGGGGACAGGGAAGGGGAAACACCATATATTTT. Translating it yields CASRGQGRGNTIYF.

This clonotype came up a few times. The V call is TRBV7-9, the J call TRBJ1-1; D gene ambiguous. Between the trimmed V and J ends, which lost 5 bases and 6 bases, there was a span of 13 bases. Germline V gene lookup returns CDR1 SEHNR and CDR2 FQNEAQ (reference sequence). The CDR3 covers 13 residues. The DNA for the CDR3 is TGTGCCAGCAGCAAGGCCGGTCCGGCTGAAGCTTTCTTT. It is translated as CASSKAGPAEAFF.

A few counts support this clonotype. V and J are TRBV6-1 and TRBJ2-7, with D possibly being TRBD1 or TRBD2 (5 bases each). The CDR3 has 13 amino acids. CDR1 MNHNS and CDR2 SASEGT come from the germline V gene. The V gene lost 6 bases and the J gene lost 2 bases, with 11 bases spanning the gap. The chain's CDR3 is CASRIMGAYEQYF. In nucleotides, the CDR3 is TGTGCCAGCAGAATCATGGGGGCCTACGAGCAGTACTTC.

The V gene is TRBV12-3 or TRBV12-4, the J gene TRBJ1-1; D is possibly TRBD1 (6 bases). With 8 bases removed from V and 5 bases from J, the gap between germline ends came to 18 bases. There are 14 residues in the CDR3. The CDR3 region is CASVRAGGATEAFF. CDR3 coding DNA: TGTGCCAGCGTCCGGGCGGGGGGCGCGACTGAAGCTTTCTTT.

This chain joins TRBV15 and TRBJ2-7; TRBD1 matches at 9 bases. This CDR3 has 14 amino acids. Looked up from germline, CDR1 is LNHNV and CDR2 is YYDKDF (reference sequence). The J segment lost 3 bases and the V segment lost 5 bases, leaving 5 bases of the junction unmatched. The CDR3 nucleotides are TGTGCCACCAGCGCAAGACAGGGGGGCTACGAGCAGTACTTC. It specifies CATSARQGGYEQYF.

In this sample, this clonotype turned up a few times. This chain joins TRBV7-3 and TRBJ2-1; perhaps TRBD2 as D (6 bases). The CDR3 is made up of 15 amino acids. The V end was cut by 1 base, the J end by 4 bases, with 11 bases between. Per the germline V gene, CDR1 is SGHTA and CDR2 is FQGTGA. In DNA form, the CDR3 reads TGTGCCAGCAGCTTAATTCTAGCGTCGTACAATGAGCAGTTCTTC. Residues: CASSLILASYNEQFF. The variable domain in full, with the rest retrieved from reference TRBV7-3 and TRBJ2-1, is GAGVSQTPSNKVTEKGKYVELRCDPISGHTALYWYRQSLGQGPEFLIYFQGTGAADDSGLPNDRFFAVRPEGSVSTLKIQRTERGDSAVYLCASSLILASYNEQFFGPGTRLTVL.

The V call is TRBV28, the J call TRBJ2-7; TRBD2 is a possible D gene (6 bases). The CDR3 has 15 amino acids. Germline loops: CDR1 MDHEN, CDR2 SYDVKM. With 4 bases removed from V and 3 bases from J, the gap between germline ends came to 16 bases. DNA of the CDR3: TGTGCCAGCAGTTCCCTCCGGGACTTAGGCTACGAGCAGTACTTC. It specifies CASSSLRDLGYEQYF.

The rearrangement joins TRBV4-2 to TRBJ2-7; D possibly uses TRBD1 or TRBD2 (5 bases each). The CDR3 extends over 14 amino acids. CDR1 is LGHNA and CDR2 is YNFKEQ in the germline V gene. V was cut by 8 bases and J by 7 bases, with 21 bases left in between. The CDR3 here is CASRPESYGGEQYF. CDR3 bases: TGTGCCAGCCGCCCAGAGTCTTATGGGGGTGAGCAGTACTTC.

This clonotype came up many times. The chain couples TRBV3-1 to TRBJ2-1; D is perhaps TRBD1 (6 bases). Germline lookup yields CDR1 LGHDT and CDR2 YNNKEL (reference sequence). The CDR3 covers 16 residues. V gave up 1 base and J gave up 0 bases, with 10 bases separating them. The CDR3 reads CASSQAKGGSYNEQFF. The CDR3 nucleotides are TGTGCCAGCAGCCAAGCTAAAGGGGGCTCCTACAATGAGCAGTTCTTC.

There are a few counts of this clonotype. This chain connects TRBV5-1 to TRBJ2-2, with D perhaps assigned TRBD1 or TRBD2 (5 bases each). Germline V gene data show CDR1 as SGHRS and CDR2 as YFSETQ. CDR3 size: 15 residues. V gave up 4 bases and J gave up 5 bases, with 15 bases separating them. The CDR3 bases are TGCGCCAGCAGCATCAGGCCGGGGCCGACCGGGGAGCTGTTTTTT. Residues: CASSIRPGPTGELFF.

CDR3 sequence reads: CSAVGQGVSYTF. CDR3 sequence (DNA): TGCAGTGCGGTCGGACAGGGAGTGAGCTACACCTTC. The rearrangement links TRBV20-1 to TRBJ1-2, with TRBD1 identical over 8 bases. The CDR3 extends over 12 amino acids. With 6 bases clipped from V and 9 bases from J, the junction kept 9 bases outside the gene matches. Germline V CDR1 and CDR2: DFQATT, SNEGSKA (reference sequence).

This clonotype was counted ten times or more. The V call is TRBV7-2, the J call TRBJ2-2; D is ambiguous. V dropped 5 bases and J dropped 6 bases, with 13 bases sitting between them. The germline V gene has CDR1 SGHTA and CDR2 FQGNSA. There are 14 residues in the CDR3. CDR3 sequence reads: CASSPPPTPGELFF. The CDR3 DNA reads as TGTGCCAGCAGCCCCCCCCCTACCCCCGGGGAGCTGTTTTTT.

This clonotype was counted at least ten times. This chain uses TRBV2 with TRBJ2-2; the D is unclear. Germline lookup yields CDR1 SNHLY and CDR2 FYNNEI. The CDR3 length is 12 residues. V dropped 8 bases and J dropped 2 bases, with 6 bases sitting between them. CDR3 in amino acids: CASGSNTGELFF. CDR3 in DNA: TGTGCCAGCGGCAGTAACACCGGGGAGCTGTTTTTT.